The clone carrying this T cell receptor (beta chain) showed up just once. The source of the sample is a study of blood T cell repertoires in COVID-19. About the research overall: COVID-19 samples collected from the United States, Italy and Spain covered acute and convalescent phases. T cells, B-cell-depleted T cells, or PBMCs provided the cDNA or gDNA that served as material.

The CDR3 runs 15 residues. The germline V gene encodes CDR1 SGHTA and CDR2 FQGNSA. V was pared by 5 bases and J by 8 bases, with 14 bases of the junction left unmatched. Methods used by the authors: Reference gene primer amplification yielded estimated nucleated cell counts. Libraries were prepared by immunoSEQ multiplex PCR; TCRdb keeps only in-frame clonotypes and omits some of them. V and J calls and clone size are copied from that table; D and trimming were computed from the DNA. The table lists hundreds of thousands of clones, roughly 90% of them singletons. The chain couples TRBV7-2 to TRBJ1-2; 7 bases match TRBD1. The sample taken for sequencing was peripheral blood. The TCR originated in a woman under 40 with COVID-19, enrolled during active disease. The CDR3 coding sequence is TGTGCCAGCAGCCTCGTGAACAGGGGAGACGGAGGCTACACCTTC. Amino acids: CASSLVNRGDGGYTF.